These 23 T cell receptor beta chains originate from one sample sequenced in a study of OX40 agonist ivuxolimab in advanced cancers. Clones were sequenced by immunoSEQ multiplex PCR, and TCRdb holds only the in-frame ones, with some missing. The profile shows tens of thousands of clones, roughly 94% of them singletons. This specimen consisted of CD4+ or CD8+ T cells sorted from blood, obtained in a trial of the OX40 agonist ivuxolimab. The receptors shown here come from an adult with an advanced solid tumor such as melanoma, head and neck, liver or kidney cancer.

The rearrangement links TRBV27 to TRBJ2-1; D may be TRBD2 (5 bases). Germline V CDR1 and CDR2: MNHEY, SMNVEV (reference sequence). The CDR3 runs to 14 residues. V lost 5 bases, J lost 3 bases, and 11 bases lay in between. CDR3 amino acids: CASSPDLNYNEQFF. CDR3 in DNA: TGTGCCAGCAGTCCGGACTTGAACTACAATGAGCAGTTCTTC.

The chain joins TRBV5-1 to TRBJ2-1; 10 bases are shared with TRBD1. The CDR3 covers 15 residues. The V and J ends lost 4 bases and 2 bases, in that order; junction bases with no gene match: 3. CDR1 SGHRS and CDR2 YFSETQ come from the germline V gene. DNA for the CDR3: TGCGCCAGCAGCGCGACAGGGGGCCCCTACAATGAGCAGTTCTTC. Translation gives CASSATGGPYNEQFF. Together with reference TRBV5-1 and TRBJ2-1, the CDR3 gives the full variable domain: KAGVTQTPRYLIKTRGQQVTLSCSPISGHRSVSWYQQTPGQGLQFLFEYFSETQRNKGNFPGRFSGRQFSNSRSEMNVSTLELGDSALYLCASSATGGPYNEQFFGPGTRLTVL.

The chain couples TRBV6-1 to TRBJ2-1, with 7 bases fitting TRBD2. V lost 3 bases and J lost 5; bases outside the gene matches: 10. CDR1 and CDR2 from the germline V gene are MNHNS and SASEGT. The CDR3 extends over 16 amino acids. In DNA form, the CDR3 reads TGTGCCAGCAGTGACGCCAGAGCGGGAAATGACAATGAGCAGTTCTTC. Protein: CASSDARAGNDNEQFF.

The chain links TRBV11-2 to TRBJ2-7, with 10 nucleotides matching TRBD2. The junction had 8 bases not matched to a gene; V was cut back by 6 bases and J by 6 bases. This CDR3 is built from 14 residues. Per the germline V gene, CDR1 is SGHAT and CDR2 is FQNNGV. CDR3 in amino acids: CASSLGTSVFEQYF. In DNA form, the CDR3 reads TGTGCCAGCAGTCTCGGGACTAGCGTCTTCGAGCAGTACTTC.

This clone occurred once. This chain links TRBV30 with TRBJ2-1, with TRBD1 matching 8 bases. Germline assignment: CDR1 GTSNPN and CDR2 SVGIG (reference sequence). V dropped 1 base and J dropped 9; count of bases not matched to a gene: 8. This CDR3 is 14 amino acids long. This chain's CDR3 is CAWSGDRPVSEQFF. The CDR3 nucleotides read TGTGCCTGGAGTGGGGACAGGCCCGTAAGTGAGCAGTTCTTC. Complete variable domain (other parts from reference TRBV30 and TRBJ2-1): SQTIHQWPATLVQPVGSPLSLECTVEGTSNPNLYWYRQAAGRGLQLLFYSVGIGQISSEVPQNLSASRPQDRQFILSSKKLLLSDSGFYLCAWSGDRPVSEQFFGPGTRLTVL.

CDR3 bases: TGTGCCAGCAGCTTAGGCAGGGTCACAGATACGCAGTATTTT. The encoded protein is CASSLGRVTDTQYF. The chain combines TRBV7-3 with TRBJ2-3, with a weak D call TRBD1 (5 bases). The V end lost 2 bases, the J end lost 2 bases, and 8 bases lay between the germline ends. Germline-derived CDR1 and CDR2 are SGHTA and FQGTGA. The CDR3 sequence is 14 residues long.

The V and J genes are TRBV6-5 and TRBJ2-5, with 9 bases fitting TRBD2. This CDR3 spans 15 amino acids. Germline V gene lookup returns CDR1 MNHEY and CDR2 SVGAGI. The junction had 10 bases not matched to a gene; V was cut back by 6 bases and J by 5 bases. CDR3: CASRFLAGLEETQYF. The CDR3 DNA reads as TGTGCCAGCAGGTTTCTAGCGGGACTGGAGGAGACCCAGTACTTC.

This clone was seen once. CDR3 sequence: CASINLGQPYEQYF. The CDR3 DNA is TGTGCCAGCATAAATTTGGGACAACCCTACGAGCAGTACTTC. The chain employs TRBV19 and TRBJ2-7; D possibly corresponds to TRBD1 (6 bases). CDR1 LNHDA and CDR2 SQIVND come from the germline V gene (reference sequence). This CDR3 is built from 14 residues. V was clipped by 9 bases and J by 2 bases, with 17 bases between them.

Points on this clone: A read error is possible here, since a much larger clone lies one base away. This sequence joins TRBV29-1 and TRBJ1-1; no clear D gene. With 6 bases removed from V and 1 base from J, the gap between germline ends came to 6 bases. The germline CDR1 and CDR2 sequences are SQVTM and ANQGSEA. There are 11 residues in the CDR3. The CDR3 nucleotides read TGCAGCGTAGACCCGAACACTGAAGCTTTCTTT. Amino acid sequence: CSVDPNTEAFF.

V usage is TRBV7-6 and J usage is TRBJ2-1; 10 bases map to TRBD2. This CDR3 is built from 18 residues. The V and J ends lost 0 bases and 6 bases, in that order; junction bases with no gene match: 11. Germline CDR1 and CDR2: SGHVS and FNYEAQ. The CDR3 reads CASSLAFTAGGPLNEQFF. The CDR3 DNA sequence: TGTGCCAGCAGCTTAGCGTTTACAGCGGGAGGGCCTCTCAATGAGCAGTTCTTC.

The gene calls are TRBV29-1 and TRBJ2-7; no firm D call. The CDR3 extends over 13 amino acids. Trimming stripped 4 bases from V and 0 bases from J, with 10 bases between. Per the germline V gene, CDR1 is SQVTM and CDR2 is ANQGSEA. In nucleotides, the CDR3 is TGCAGCGTTGCATCAGAGAGCTCCTACGAGCAGTACTTC. Its translation: CSVASESSYEQYF.

The chain recombines TRBV27 with TRBJ2-3; 8 bases agree with TRBD2. V shed 7 bases, J shed 2 bases, and the junction held 11 bases outside the gene matches. Germline CDR1 reads MNHEY; CDR2 reads SMNVEV (reference sequence). This CDR3 is 16 amino acids long. The CDR3 reads CASTTGTAGVTDTQYF. CDR3 nucleotide sequence: TGTGCCAGCACCACCGGAACAGCGGGAGTCACAGATACGCAGTATTTT.

The chain is built from TRBV5-1 and TRBJ2-7; the D gene is possibly TRBD2 (5 bases). Per germline, CDR1 SGHRS and CDR2 YFSETQ. The CDR3 runs 14 residues. The V end was cut by 2 bases, the J end by 7 bases, with 16 bases between. In DNA, the CDR3 is TGCGCCAGCAGCTTTCGGGAAACGGGTGGTGAGCAGTACTTC. Its translation is CASSFRETGGEQYF.

The rearrangement joins TRBV5-6 to TRBJ1-3; weak D call: TRBD1 (5 bases). Germline-derived CDR1 and CDR2 are SGHDT and YYEEEE. Trimming took 4 bases from V and 2 from J, leaving 13 bases between them. The CDR3 consists of 15 residues. CDR3 nucleotide sequence: TGTGCCAGCAGCGCGTGGGGGGGAGCTGGAAACACCATATATTTT. It yields the protein CASSAWGGAGNTIYF.

V usage is TRBV19 and J usage is TRBJ1-4; D is ambiguous. The V end lost 3 bases, the J end lost 0 bases, and 8 bases lay between the germline ends. The CDR3 runs 15 residues. Per the germline V gene, CDR1 is LNHDA and CDR2 is SQIVND (reference sequence). This CDR3 reads CASSIPSATNEKLFF. The DNA for the CDR3 is TGTGCCAGTAGTATCCCCAGTGCAACTAATGAAAAACTGTTTTTT.

The chain has TRBV25-1 and TRBJ1-2; TRBD1 matches 8 bases. V was clipped by 8 bases and J by 6 bases; unmatched bases: 2. The CDR3 contains 11 residues. The germline gives CDR1 MGHDK, CDR2 SYGVNS. CDR3 loop: CASEQGDGYTF. The CDR3 nucleotides read TGTGCCAGCGAACAGGGGGATGGCTACACCTTC.

The V and J genes are TRBV10-1 and TRBJ2-1; D may be TRBD1 or TRBD2 (5 bases each). Trimming took 5 bases from V and 5 from J, leaving 10 bases between them. The CDR3 is made up of 13 amino acids. Germline CDR1 and CDR2: WNHNN and SYGVQD (reference sequence). CDR3 in DNA: TGCGCCAGCAGTAGGGACGAACACAATGAGCAGTTCTTC. Encoded protein: CASSRDEHNEQFF.

This rearrangement joins TRBV27 to TRBJ2-6; a possible D gene is TRBD2 (5 bases). This CDR3 has 15 amino acids. V gave up 3 bases and J gave up 1 base, with 7 bases separating them. Looked up from germline, CDR1 is MNHEY and CDR2 is SMNVEV (reference sequence). CDR3 coding DNA: TGTGCCAGCAGTTTTTCGGGGTCTGGGGCCAACGTCCTGACTTTC. The encoded protein is CASSFSGSGANVLTF. Drawing the rest from reference TRBV27 and TRBJ2-6, the complete variable domain is EAQVTQNPRYLITVTGKKLTVTCSQNMNHEYMSWYRQDPGLGLRQIYYSMNVEVTDKGDVPEGYKVSRKEKRNFPLILESPSPNQTSLYFCASSFSGSGANVLTFGAGSRLTVL.

V is TRBV5-6 and J is TRBJ2-5, with a tentative D call TRBD2 (7 bases). Germline CDR1 reads SGHDT; CDR2 reads YYEEEE. Trimming removed 3 bases at V and 3 bases at J, with 12 bases between. This CDR3 has 14 residues. The CDR3 DNA sequence: TGTGCCAGCAGCTCTTTAGGGGGGGAAGAGACCCAGTACTTC. Its protein product is CASSSLGGEETQYF.

The V gene is TRBV5-4, the J gene TRBJ2-3, with D hard to call. This CDR3 is 13 amino acids long. V shed 4 bases and J shed 1 base, with 7 bases lying between them. Germline V lookup: CDR1 SGHNT, CDR2 YYREEE (reference sequence). This chain's CDR3 is CASSAVGTDTQYF. The CDR3 DNA is TGTGCCAGCAGCGCCGTAGGCACAGATACGCAGTATTTT.

The genes are TRBV19 and TRBJ2-3; no definite D call. Trimming shortened V by 4 bases and J by 4 bases, and 9 bases separated the two germline ends. Germline V CDR1 and CDR2: LNHDA, SQIVND (reference sequence). The length of the CDR3 is 13 residues. CDR3 sequence reads: CASSTFIPDTQYF. DNA for the CDR3: TGTGCCAGTAGTACGTTTATACCAGATACGCAGTATTTT.

With respect to this clone: The junction departs from the called germline gene at one end, perhaps through a read error. The gene calls are TRBV27 and TRBJ1-1, with D perhaps matching TRBD1 (5 bases). Germline V CDR1 and CDR2: MNHEY, SMNVEV (reference sequence). The CDR3 sequence is 13 residues long. The CDR3 DNA reads as TGTGCCAGCAGTTTAGGGGGAAACATTGAAGCTTTCTTT. Protein product: CASSLGGNIEAFF.

The V and J genes are TRBV28 and TRBJ1-4, with TRBD1 matching over 8 bases. V lost 5 bases to trimming and J lost 4 bases; unmatched junction nucleotides: 6. The V gene's germline CDR1 is MDHEN and CDR2 SYDVKM. This CDR3 contains 15 residues. The CDR3 bases are TGTGCCAGCAGTGAATACAGGGGGAGTAATGAAAAACTGTTTTTT. This translates into CASSEYRGSNEKLFF.